The 7 T cell receptor beta chains presented below share a single source sample, sequenced in a study of T cells in localized non-small cell lung cancer. Clones were sequenced by immunoSEQ multiplex PCR, and TCRdb holds only the in-frame ones, with some missing. The data contain 15,000 to 20,000 clones, almost 85% of them singletons. Sequencing used peripheral blood, obtained before any cancer treatment. The origin of the receptors is a male donor aged 60 or over with stage I lung adenocarcinoma.

The chain joins TRBV7-9 to TRBJ1-2; D remains ambiguous. The CDR3 consists of 13 residues. V lost 2 bases and J lost 2, with 6 bases in between. Germline assignment: CDR1 SEHNR and CDR2 FQNEAQ (reference sequence). CDR3 protein: CASSLLANYGYTF. The CDR3 DNA reads TGTGCCAGCAGCTTATTGGCGAACTATGGCTACACCTTC.

The rearrangement links TRBV7-2 to TRBJ1-5; 10 positions match TRBD1. With V trimmed by 5 bases and J by 7 bases, 5 bases remained unmatched. The germline V gene encodes CDR1 SGHTA and CDR2 FQGNSA. This CDR3 region has 14 residues. The CDR3 spells CASSRTGGGQPQHF. The CDR3 region has the DNA TGTGCCAGCAGCAGGACAGGGGGAGGGCAGCCCCAGCATTTT.

This sequence joins TRBV20-1 and TRBJ1-4; D remains ambiguous. The CDR3 totals 11 residues. The V and J ends lost 5 bases and 6 bases respectively, with 7 bases between them. Germline V gene lookup returns CDR1 DFQATT and CDR2 SNEGSKA (reference sequence). The DNA of the CDR3 is TGCAGTGCTGAATTGGATGAAAAACTGTTTTTT. Translated: CSAELDEKLFF.

This clone was detected only once. The genes are TRBV5-1 and TRBJ2-1; a possible D gene is TRBD2 (6 bases). The CDR3 consists of 14 residues. V lost 0 bases, J lost 7 bases, and 11 bases lay in between. Germline lookup yields CDR1 SGHRS and CDR2 YFSETQ. The CDR3 protein is CASSLAWGVNEQFF. The CDR3 DNA follows: TGCGCCAGCAGCTTGGCCTGGGGGGTGAATGAGCAGTTCTTC.

The V and J genes are TRBV6-5 and TRBJ2-2; D may be TRBD2 (5 bases). CDR1 and CDR2 from the germline V gene are MNHEY and SVGAGI. Trimming took off 6 bases at V and 4 bases at J, with 9 bases between the two ends. The CDR3 runs to 13 residues. CDR3 residues: CASRIRGTGELFF. The DNA of the CDR3 is TGTGCCAGCAGGATCCGGGGCACCGGGGAGCTGTTTTTT.

This clone was counted a few times. The chain joins TRBV19 to TRBJ1-2; D remains unclear. V lost 3 bases to trimming and J lost 4 bases, with 6 bases between them. Germline CDR1 reads LNHDA; CDR2 reads SQIVND (reference sequence). This CDR3 spans 12 amino acids. CDR3 residues: CASSIRFYGYTF. The CDR3 region has the DNA TGTGCCAGTAGTATTCGTTTCTATGGCTACACCTTC.

The rearrangement joins TRBV30 to TRBJ1-5, with TRBD1 as a possible D gene (5 bases). Germline V gives CDR1 GTSNPN, CDR2 SVGIG (reference sequence). V was shortened by 2 bases and J by 7 bases, with 12 bases between the two germline ends. This CDR3 contains 13 residues. CDR3 nucleotide sequence: TGTGCCTGGAGTTTGCAGGGCAGCCAGCCCCAGCATTTT. Protein: CAWSLQGSQPQHF.